Listed here are 5 T cell receptor beta chains from one sample, sequenced in a study of cytomegalovirus exposure and HLA in healthy donors (dated by TCRdb to 2015 to 2018). Libraries were constructed by the immunoSEQ multiplex PCR assay. The multiplex PCR relied on a mix of 60 forward primers for TCR Vbeta segments and 13 reverse primers for TCR Jbeta segments. The clones in this table, taken by TCRdb from immuneACCESS, are in-frame only. Not every clone is retained; where verified, under half of the shortfall comes from an unresolved V gene, and the cause of the rest is unknown. The sample table lists fewer than 65,000 clones, 65% to 85% of them with a count of one. The ten largest clones add up to around 1.6% of the sample. Sequenced sample: PBMCs. These receptors all come from a man under 40 in good health and CMV-seronegative.

The rearrangement joins TRBV2 to TRBJ1-2, with TRBD1 matching over 7 bases. Germline CDR1 reads SNHLY; CDR2 reads FYNNEI. The CDR3 spans 12 residues. V trimming: 9 bases; J trimming: 8 bases; junction bases outside the gene matches: 9. The DNA of the CDR3 is TGTGCCAGTAAAAAGACAGGGTTGGGCTACACCTTC. As protein: CASKKTGLGYTF.

This chain connects TRBV4-2 to TRBJ2-1; the D gene is possibly TRBD1 (6 bases). This CDR3 comprises 18 residues. The germline gives CDR1 LGHNA, CDR2 YNFKEQ. V was clipped by 1 base and J by 4 bases, with 20 bases between them. The CDR3 DNA reads as TGTGCCAGCAGCCAAGTTCTCATTTTGACAGGACGGTACAATGAGCAGTTCTTC. Translation: CASSQVLILTGRYNEQFF.

The chain uses TRBV6-5 and TRBJ1-1; TRBD1 agrees at 8 bases. This CDR3 contains 14 residues. Germline-derived CDR1 and CDR2 are MNHEY and SVGAGI. V shed 6 bases, J shed 4 bases, and the junction held 7 bases outside the gene matches. The CDR3 spells CASREIGTGTEAFF. Here the CDR3 DNA reads TGTGCCAGCAGGGAAATCGGGACAGGCACTGAAGCTTTCTTT.

The chain couples TRBV13 to TRBJ1-2, with 7 bases matching TRBD1. The CDR3 covers 16 residues. Unmatched junction bases numbered 9, after V lost 2 bases and J lost 3 bases. CDR1 and CDR2 (germline): PRHDT, FYEKMQ (reference sequence). CDR3 nucleotides: TGTGCCAGCAGCTTAAGGGGAACAGGGGACGACTATGGCTACACCTTC. It specifies CASSLRGTGDDYGYTF. Complete variable domain (other parts from reference TRBV13 and TRBJ1-2): AAGVIQSPRHLIKEKRETATLKCYPIPRHDTVYWYQQGPGQDPQFLISFYEKMQSDKGSIPDRFSAQQFSDYHSELNMSSLELGDSALYFCASSLRGTGDDYGYTFGSGTRLTVV.

The chain uses TRBV9 and TRBJ2-1, with 10 bases lining up with TRBD2. CDR1 SGDLS and CDR2 YYNGEE come from the germline V gene. V was clipped by 2 bases and J by 4 bases; unmatched bases: 12. This CDR3 has 18 amino acids. CDR3 amino acids: CASSVLSQRGGFYNEQFF. The CDR3 DNA follows: TGTGCCAGCAGCGTCCTCAGCCAGCGGGGGGGCTTTTACAATGAGCAGTTCTTC.